What follows is one T cell receptor beta chain and its context. The entry originates in a study of blood T cell repertoires in COVID-19. Overall study: Acute and convalescent COVID-19 samples came from the United States, Italy and Spain.

In the authors' methods: Reference gene primers were amplified, and this amplification served to estimate nucleated cell counts. Repertoires were generated with immunoSEQ multiplex PCR, while TCRdb's copy carries only in-frame clones and drops some. The V and J calls and clone size are taken from that table; D and trimming were inferred from the DNA. The sample has 150,000 to 200,000 clones, around nine tenths seen once. V dropped 0 bases and J dropped 8; count of bases not matched to a gene: 10. Germline CDR1 is LGHNA and CDR2 is YNFKEQ. The CDR3 has 16 residues. Sequencing was carried out using peripheral blood. The TCR comes from a human donor in a cohort sampled during active COVID-19. The J gene is TRBJ1-3, the V gene TRBV4-2, with 7 bases lining up with TRBD1. The CDR3 region has the DNA TGTGCCAGCAGCCAAGATCAGAAGGGGGCCGGGGACACCATATATTTT. This sequence encodes CASSQDQKGAGDTIYF.